Listed below are T cell receptor beta chains from one sample, sequenced in a study of T cells after yellow fever vaccination. TCRdb redid the calling of the 5' RACE reads with MiXCR, one entry per CDR3 protein. The table lists about 240,000 distinct CDR3 sequences, about 7.1% of them singletons, with about 0.9% in the top ten. Sequencing used CD4+ T cells sorted from PBMCs, obtained 15 days after the yellow fever booster vaccination. Receptor source: a man aged 30 to 45 who received the YFV17D yellow fever vaccine. Both conserved end residues are part of each CDR3. The D gene is left open where the match is weak. A row's size may be missing; if present it is once, few, many or a size class.

clone_size d_call j_call v_call cdr3_nt cdr3_aa
NA TRBD2 TRBJ2-3 TRBV20-1 TGCAGTCCTAGCGGGACTAGCACAGATACGCAGTATTTT CSPSGTSTDTQYF
NA NA TRBJ2-5 TRBV6-2/TRBV6-3 TGTGCCAGCAGTTACACTGGAGGCAGGTCCCAGTACTTC CASSYTGGRSQYF
many NA TRBJ2-1 TRBV21-1 TGTGCCAGCAGCAAAGTCGATGGCGGGAGTTCAAGTGAGCAGTTCTTC CASSKVDGGSSSEQFF
NA NA TRBJ2-1 TRBV11-2 TGTGCCAGCAGCTTTAGAGAGCAGTTCTTC CASSFREQFF
NA NA TRBJ2-5 TRBV7-2 TGTGCCAGCAGCACGGTCTGGCAGGAGACCCAGTACTTC CASSTVWQETQYF
few NA TRBJ2-3 TRBV20-1 TGCAGTGCTAGAACCCTGACGGAGTTGACAGATACGCAGTATTTT CSARTLTELTDTQYF
many TRBD1 TRBJ2-2 TRBV7-2 TGTGCCAGCAGCCTGGGACAGGCTTCCGGGGAGCTGTTTTTT CASSLGQASGELFF
many TRBD2 TRBJ2-3 TRBV7-2 TGTGCCAGCAGCTTAGGACTAGCGGGGGCTACGCAGTATTTT CASSLGLAGATQYF
NA TRBD2 TRBJ2-7 TRBV19 TGTGCCAGTAGTATGTCTAGCGGGAAGAGTAACTTGTACGAGCAGTACTTC CASSMSSGKSNLYEQYF
many NA TRBJ2-1 TRBV29-1 TGCAGCGTTGATAAAGGATCCAATGAGCAGTTCTTC CSVDKGSNEQFF
NA TRBD1 TRBJ2-7 TRBV20-1 TGCAGTTCCTCGGGACAGGTCTCCTACGAGCAGTACTTC CSSSGQVSYEQYF
NA NA TRBJ2-7 TRBV20-1 TGCAGTGCTGGAGCTGGTGCCCTGGGGTACGAGCAGTACTTC CSAGAGALGYEQYF
few TRBD2 TRBJ2-1 TRBV12-3/TRBV12-4 TGTGCCAGCAGAACTAGCGGGAAAGCGGATGAGCAGTTCTTC CASRTSGKADEQFF
many NA TRBJ2-2 TRBV20-1 TGCAGTGCTAGAGGCTGGGAGCGGGAGCTGTTTTTT CSARGWERELFF
few NA TRBJ1-2 TRBV20-1 TGCAGTGCCGCTATACAGACAGATACATATGGCTACACCTTC CSAAIQTDTYGYTF
NA TRBD2 TRBJ2-7 TRBV6-1 TGTGCCAGCAGAGGCAGCGGGAAAAGTCCCGAGCAGTACTTC CASRGSGKSPEQYF
few NA TRBJ2-1 TRBV19 TGTGCCAGTAGTCGCGCGGGGCCAGGGAATGAGCAGTTCTTC CASSRAGPGNEQFF
few TRBD1 TRBJ2-5 TRBV19 TGTGCCAGTAGTCTACTACAGGGGGCGGCCCGAGAGACCCAGTACTTC CASSLLQGAARETQYF
NA NA TRBJ1-1 TRBV7-3 TGTGCCAGCAGCTTCGATTTGAACACTGAAGCTTTCTTT CASSFDLNTEAFF
few NA TRBJ2-1 TRBV5-1 TGCGCCAGCAGCTTCAAAAAATCGTGGGACTCTCACAATGAGCAGTTCTTC CASSFKKSWDSHNEQFF
few NA TRBJ2-5 TRBV5-1 TGCGCCAGCAGCACAAGGACAGCACAAGAGACCCAGTACTTC CASSTRTAQETQYF
NA NA TRBJ2-5 TRBV7-3 TGTGCCAGCAGCCACTTCTCGGGACGACAAGAGACCCAGTACTTC CASSHFSGRQETQYF
many NA TRBJ2-7 TRBV5-1 TGCGCCAGCAGCTTGTTTCCTTCCCGAAGGGACGAGCAGTACTTC CASSLFPSRRDEQYF
few TRBD2 TRBJ2-7 TRBV7-2 TGTGCCAGCAGCTTCGGAGCGGGAGGGCCGTGGGAGCAGTACTTC CASSFGAGGPWEQYF
few NA TRBJ1-1 TRBV18 TGTGCCAGCTCACCGAGGGCATCCCTGAACACTGAAGCTTTCTTT CASSPRASLNTEAFF
few NA TRBJ2-1 TRBV20-1 TGCAGTGCTATTAGACTAGATCGCAATGAGCAGTTCTTC CSAIRLDRNEQFF
NA TRBD1 TRBJ1-2 TRBV5-4 TGTGCCAGCAGCTTAGGGACAGGGGGCGGTAATGGCTACACCTTC CASSLGTGGGNGYTF
many NA TRBJ2-3 TRBV7-3 TGTGCCAGCAGCCATTACGGGGTAGATACGCAGTATTTT CASSHYGVDTQYF
NA TRBD2 TRBJ2-5 TRBV12-3/TRBV12-4 TGTGCCAGCCGAATAAGCGGGAGTGGTGAGACCCAGTACTTC CASRISGSGETQYF
few NA TRBJ1-6 TRBV7-9 TGTGCCAGCAGCCCGCGGACAGCCCTCAATTCACCCCTCCACTTT CASSPRTALNSPLHF
few NA TRBJ1-1 TRBV3-1 TGTGCCAGCAGCCAAGATGGGGGCATTCTAATGGGAACTGAAGCTTTCTTT CASSQDGGILMGTEAFF
many NA TRBJ2-2 TRBV7-8 TGTGCCAGCAGCCCGGCTATTCATAACACCGGGGAGCTGTTTTTT CASSPAIHNTGELFF
many NA TRBJ2-7 TRBV20-1 TGCAGTGCTATTTCTAGTCTCGTCTACGAGCAGTACTTC CSAISSLVYEQYF
NA NA TRBJ1-5 TRBV6-2/TRBV6-3 TGTGCCAGCAGTCTATTGAGTGGCAATCAGCCCCAGCATTTT CASSLLSGNQPQHF
NA TRBD2 TRBJ2-5 TRBV10-2 TGCGCCAGCAGAAGTAGCGGGATGGAGACCCAGTACTTC CASRSSGMETQYF
NA NA TRBJ2-1 TRBV7-9 TGTGCCAGCAGCCCCTTGGGGCAGGGGTATTTGGGTGAGCAGTTCTTC CASSPLGQGYLGEQFF
NA TRBD2 TRBJ2-1 TRBV7-2 TGTGCCAGCAGCGTGGGACTAGCGGGAGTTGTAGAGCAGTTCTTC CASSVGLAGVVEQFF
few NA TRBJ2-1 TRBV19 TGTGCCAGTAGTATAGATGGAGCTCACTTCGTCTTC CASSIDGAHFVF
few NA TRBJ2-1 TRBV5-6 TGTGCCAGCAGCTTGGAGTATCGGGCCGCCTACAATGAGCAGTTCTTC CASSLEYRAAYNEQFF
NA NA TRBJ2-1 TRBV28 TGTGCCAGCATCCGGTCGCTCTCCTACAATGAGCAGTTCTTC CASIRSLSYNEQFF
NA TRBD2 TRBJ2-3 TRBV7-2 TGTGCCAGCAGCTCGTCTAGCGGCCGCTCAGATACGCAGTATTTT CASSSSSGRSDTQYF
many NA TRBJ1-6 TRBV12-3/TRBV12-4 TGTGCCAGCAGTCTAGACCGCAATTCACCCCTCCACTTT CASSLDRNSPLHF
NA NA TRBJ2-3 TRBV7-2 TGTGCCAGCAGCTTGTTTTCAGGGGCGGATACGCAGTATTTT CASSLFSGADTQYF
NA TRBD2 TRBJ2-3 TRBV7-8 TGTGCCAGCAGCTCCGGGACTAGGGGGATCACAGATACGCAGTATTTT CASSSGTRGITDTQYF
many TRBD1 TRBJ1-2 TRBV27 TGTGCCAGCACCCAATATCAGGGGGCAAATGGCTACACCTTC CASTQYQGANGYTF
NA NA TRBJ1-3 TRBV3-1 TGTGCCAGCAGCCAAGCCCCCCGAAAAGGGTGGGGAAACACCATATATTTT CASSQAPRKGWGNTIYF
few NA TRBJ2-1 TRBV11-2 TGTGCCAGCAGCCCTGGGACTCAGATACAGTTCTTC CASSPGTQIQFF
many TRBD1 TRBJ2-1 TRBV12-3/TRBV12-4 TGTGCCAGCAGTCAGCAGGGGGCGGGATCCAATGAGCAGTTCTTC CASSQQGAGSNEQFF
few TRBD1 TRBJ2-7 TRBV29-1 TGCAGCGTTCTCCGGGACAGGGGTTCCTACGAGCAGTACTTC CSVLRDRGSYEQYF
few TRBD1 TRBJ1-1 TRBV28 TGTGCCACCTCGACCCTGGGACAGAAAGCTTTCTTT CATSTLGQKAFF